This T cell receptor beta chain was found in a study of CD8+ T cells in alopecia areata. About the study: Treated patients were given oral tofacitinib, which was dosed at 5 to 10 mg twice daily. Percentage of affected scalp area was the basis on which treated patients' severity was scored.

The CDR3 sequence is 13 residues long. Looked up from germline, CDR1 is LNHDA and CDR2 is SQIVND (reference sequence). Trimming took 5 bases from V and 7 from J, leaving 12 bases between them. By its share, this clone is large. As yet, its antigen is unknown. Treatment: oral pan-JAK inhibitor, 5-10 mg twice daily. RNA extraction and reverse transcription yielded cDNA as sequencing template. TCRdb's table, derived via immunoSEQ multiplex PCR, lists solely in-frame clones and lacks some. The sample lists about 39,000 clones; just over 65% were seen once. General observations from the study: Scalp clonality and expanded CD8+ clones among the top 100 were significantly decreased by tofacitinib. Higher clonality was seen in lesional scalp than in normal scalp, especially in alopecia totalis/universalis.

The receptor was derived from a human donor with alopecia areata. The J gene is TRBJ2-1, the V gene TRBV19; D possibly matches TRBD1 or TRBD2 (5 bases each). The sample was CD8+ T cells sorted from blood, taken at week 4, from a patient treated with tofacitinib. The CDR3 DNA follows: TGTGCCAGTAGTGTGGGGGTTAAGAATGAGCAGTTCTTC. It encodes CASSVGVKNEQFF.